Here is one T cell receptor (beta chain) with its context. The antigen it recognizes is unknown. Nothing much larger sits one base from this clone, and base qualities are not available. CDR1 LNHDA and CDR2 SQIVND are derived from the germline V gene (reference sequence). From the cysteine up to the phenylalanine, the CDR3 has a length of 13 residues. The read is trimmed to its CDR3 DNA, 39 bases read in frame from base 1. Trimming removed 3 bases from V and 4 bases from J, leaving 8 bases between the germline ends. This sample was included in a study of cytomegalovirus exposure and HLA in healthy donors (TCRdb year 2017). General notes on the study: According to a later analysis, the roughly 130 validation repertoires were produced on the same platform as the 666 repertoires of the first cohort. Along with the roughly 670-subject first cohort, a separate validation cohort of approximately 110 different subjects was used. The aim of the study was to test whether cataloging public T cell receptors could identify signatures of past pathogen exposure. To predict cytomegalovirus infection status, the study combined high-throughput TCR immunosequencing, statistical association of individual TCRs with disease status, and machine learning. Here is what the overall study found, with its caveats: The classifier was reported to diagnose cytomegalovirus status with high specificity and sensitivity in both the original cohort and the validation cohort. The study listed 150 to 200 TCR beta chains as associated with cytomegalovirus. The authors suggested that the approach could potentially be generalized to other disease states and immunological phenotypes. A later analysis lacked HLA typing for the validation cohort, so it scored co-occurrence in that cohort across all 110 or so repertoires. Three of the identified cytomegalovirus-associated TCR beta chains were confirmed in vitro to be specific for cytomegalovirus antigens. A later analysis found that TCRs clustered in the first cohort also tended to co-occur in the 130 or so validation repertoires, with approximately 94% of cluster scores above 0. Most TCR sequences were observed very rarely across donors, whereas some public TCRs were present in many individuals.

The donors were included in the validation cohort of over a hundred subjects, a group kept apart from the roughly 670-subject first cohort. The library was obtained by the immunoSEQ multiplex PCR assay. In the original analysis: To diagnose cytomegalovirus status from the catalog of TCR beta chain sequences, a statistical classification framework was built. The source is immuneACCESS, and TCRdb retained only in-frame sequences with V and J called. Part of the clones is not carried over; for the studies checked, unresolved V genes explain less than half of this, and the remainder is unexplained. That table gives V, J and clone size, and the DNA gave D and trimming. The table for this sample lists about 160,000 clones; 85% to 90% of them were counted only once. The top ten clones comprise 4.5% to 7% of the sample.

Rearrangement joined TRBV19 to TRBJ2-3; a confident D gene designation cannot be given. Sequencing was performed on PBMCs. The receptor was isolated from a woman in her thirties in good health and CMV-seronegative. The DNA sequence is as follows: TGTGCCAGTAGTATGTTGGTTGCAGATACGCAGTATTTT. Its protein product is CASSMLVADTQYF.